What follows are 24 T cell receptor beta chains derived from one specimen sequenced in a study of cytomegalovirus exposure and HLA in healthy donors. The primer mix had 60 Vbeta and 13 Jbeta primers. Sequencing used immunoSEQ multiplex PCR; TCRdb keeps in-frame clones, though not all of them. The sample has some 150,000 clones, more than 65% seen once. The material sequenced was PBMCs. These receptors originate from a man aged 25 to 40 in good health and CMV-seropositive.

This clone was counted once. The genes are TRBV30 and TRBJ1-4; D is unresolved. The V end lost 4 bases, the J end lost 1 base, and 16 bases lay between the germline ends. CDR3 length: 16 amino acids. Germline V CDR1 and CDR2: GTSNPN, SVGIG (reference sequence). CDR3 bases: TGTGCCTGGACCCCCGCCGGAGGTCTAACTAATGAAAAACTGTTTTTT. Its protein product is CAWTPAGGLTNEKLFF. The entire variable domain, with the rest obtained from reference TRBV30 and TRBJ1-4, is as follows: SQTIHQWPATLVQPVGSPLSLECTVEGTSNPNLYWYRQAAGRGLQLLFYSVGIGQISSEVPQNLSASRPQDRQFILSSKKLLLSDSGFYLCAWTPAGGLTNEKLFFGSGTQLSVL.

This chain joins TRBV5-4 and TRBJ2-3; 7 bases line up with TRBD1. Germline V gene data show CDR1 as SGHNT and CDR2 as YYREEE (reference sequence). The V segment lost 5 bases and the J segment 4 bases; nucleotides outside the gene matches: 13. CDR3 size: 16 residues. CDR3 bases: TGTGCCAGCAGTGTGCAGGGGGTGGTACGACCAGATACGCAGTATTTT. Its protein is CASSVQGVVRPDTQYF.

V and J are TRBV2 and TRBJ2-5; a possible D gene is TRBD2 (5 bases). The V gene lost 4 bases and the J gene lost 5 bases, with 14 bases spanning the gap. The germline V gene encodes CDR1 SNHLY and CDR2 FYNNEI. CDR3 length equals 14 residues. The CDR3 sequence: CASSVLTRGETQYF. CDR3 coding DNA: TGTGCCAGCAGTGTTCTGACGCGAGGGGAGACCCAGTACTTC.

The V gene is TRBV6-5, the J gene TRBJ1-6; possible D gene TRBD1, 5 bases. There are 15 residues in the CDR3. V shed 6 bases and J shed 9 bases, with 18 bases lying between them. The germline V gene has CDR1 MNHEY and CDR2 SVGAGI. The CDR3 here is CASSNGGIGVSPLHF. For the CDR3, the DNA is TGTGCCAGCAGCAACGGGGGTATCGGGGTTTCACCCCTCCACTTT.

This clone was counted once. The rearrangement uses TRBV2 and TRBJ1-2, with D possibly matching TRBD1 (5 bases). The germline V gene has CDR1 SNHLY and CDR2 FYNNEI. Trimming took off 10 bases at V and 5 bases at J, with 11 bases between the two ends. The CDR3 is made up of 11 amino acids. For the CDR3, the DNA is TGTGCCACCTGGGGCCTATATGGCTACACCTTC. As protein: CATWGLYGYTF.

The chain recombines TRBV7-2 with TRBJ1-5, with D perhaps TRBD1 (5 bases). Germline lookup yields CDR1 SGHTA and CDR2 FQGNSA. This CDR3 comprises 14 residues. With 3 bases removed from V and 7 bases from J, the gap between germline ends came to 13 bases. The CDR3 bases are TGTGCCAGCAGCTTTGCAGGTTCAGGGCAGCCCCAGCATTTT. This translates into CASSFAGSGQPQHF.

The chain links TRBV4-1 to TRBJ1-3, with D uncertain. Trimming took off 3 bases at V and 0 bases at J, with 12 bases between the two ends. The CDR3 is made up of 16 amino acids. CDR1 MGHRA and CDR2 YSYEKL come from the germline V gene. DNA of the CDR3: TGCGCCAGCAGCCAGGGCATTACAGACTCTGGAAACACCATATATTTT. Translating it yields CASSQGITDSGNTIYF.

The CDR3 DNA reads TGTGCCAGCAGTTGGCGGGGACGACAGCCCCAGCATTTT. Translated, it gives CASSWRGRQPQHF. The genes are TRBV27 and TRBJ1-5; TRBD1 might be the D (5 bases). V shed 4 bases and J shed 7 bases, with 11 bases lying between them. This CDR3 region has 13 residues. Germline loops: CDR1 MNHEY, CDR2 SMNVEV (reference sequence).

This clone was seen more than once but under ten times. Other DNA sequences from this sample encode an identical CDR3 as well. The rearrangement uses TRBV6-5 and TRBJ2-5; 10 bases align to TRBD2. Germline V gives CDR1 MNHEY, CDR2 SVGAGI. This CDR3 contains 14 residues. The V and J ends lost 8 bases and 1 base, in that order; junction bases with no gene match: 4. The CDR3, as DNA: TGTGCCAGCCGCGGACTAGCGGCCCAAGAGACCCAGTACTTC. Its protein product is CASRGLAAQETQYF.

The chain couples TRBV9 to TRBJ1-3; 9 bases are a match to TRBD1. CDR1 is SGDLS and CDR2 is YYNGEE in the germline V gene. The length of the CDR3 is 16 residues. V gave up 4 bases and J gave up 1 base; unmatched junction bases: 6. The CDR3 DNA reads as TGTGCCAGCAGCCCTTGGACAGGGGCGTCTGGAAACACCATATATTTT. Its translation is CASSPWTGASGNTIYF.

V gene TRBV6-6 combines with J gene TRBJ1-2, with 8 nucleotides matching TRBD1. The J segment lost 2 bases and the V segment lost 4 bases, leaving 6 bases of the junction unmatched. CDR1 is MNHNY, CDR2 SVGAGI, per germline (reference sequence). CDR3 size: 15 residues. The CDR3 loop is CASSSGAGGNYGYTF. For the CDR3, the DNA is TGTGCCAGCAGTTCGGGCGCAGGGGGCAACTATGGCTACACCTTC.

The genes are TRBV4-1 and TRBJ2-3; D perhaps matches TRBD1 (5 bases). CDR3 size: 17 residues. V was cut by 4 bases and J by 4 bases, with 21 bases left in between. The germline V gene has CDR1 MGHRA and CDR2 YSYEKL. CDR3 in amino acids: CASSPTLAGLGADTQYF. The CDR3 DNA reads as TGCGCCAGCAGCCCGACCTTGGCAGGGCTGGGCGCAGATACGCAGTATTTT.

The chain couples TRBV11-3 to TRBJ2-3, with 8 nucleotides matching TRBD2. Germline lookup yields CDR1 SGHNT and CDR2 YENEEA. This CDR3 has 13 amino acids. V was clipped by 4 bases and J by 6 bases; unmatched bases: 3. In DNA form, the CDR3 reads TGTGCCAGCAGCTATCCTAGCGGGGATACGCAGTATTTT. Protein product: CASSYPSGDTQYF. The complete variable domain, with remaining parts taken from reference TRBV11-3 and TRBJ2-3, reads EAGVVQSPRYKIIEKKQPVAFWCNPISGHNTLYWYLQNLGQGPELLIRYENEEAVDDSQLPKDRFSAERLKGVDSTLKIQPAELGDSAVYLCASSYPSGDTQYFGPGTRLTVL.

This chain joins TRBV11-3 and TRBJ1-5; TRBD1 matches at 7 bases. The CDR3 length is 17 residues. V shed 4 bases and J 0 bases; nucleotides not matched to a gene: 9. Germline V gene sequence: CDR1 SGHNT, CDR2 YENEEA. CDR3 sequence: CASSSEHRGNSNQPQHF. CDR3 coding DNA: TGTGCCAGCAGCTCCGAACACAGGGGAAATAGCAATCAGCCCCAGCATTTT. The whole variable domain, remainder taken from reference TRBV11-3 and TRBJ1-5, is EAGVVQSPRYKIIEKKQPVAFWCNPISGHNTLYWYLQNLGQGPELLIRYENEEAVDDSQLPKDRFSAERLKGVDSTLKIQPAELGDSAVYLCASSSEHRGNSNQPQHFGDGTRLSIL.

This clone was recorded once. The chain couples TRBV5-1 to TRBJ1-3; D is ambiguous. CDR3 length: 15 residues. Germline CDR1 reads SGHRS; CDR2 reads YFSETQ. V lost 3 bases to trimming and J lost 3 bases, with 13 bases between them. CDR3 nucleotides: TGCGCCAGCAGCTACTCCTCGGGAATTGGAAACACCATATATTTT. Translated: CASSYSSGIGNTIYF.

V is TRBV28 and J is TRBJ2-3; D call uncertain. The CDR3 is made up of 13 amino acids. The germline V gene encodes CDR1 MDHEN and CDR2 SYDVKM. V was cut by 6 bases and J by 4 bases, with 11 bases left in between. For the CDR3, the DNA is TGTGCCAGCAGGAATATTGGCCCAGATACGCAGTATTTT. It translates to CASRNIGPDTQYF.

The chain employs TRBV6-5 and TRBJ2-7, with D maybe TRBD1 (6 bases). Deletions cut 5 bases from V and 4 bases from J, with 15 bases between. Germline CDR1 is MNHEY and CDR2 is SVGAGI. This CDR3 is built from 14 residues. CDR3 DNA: TGTGCCAGCAGTGAACTCGCGGACAGTTACGAGCAGTACTTC. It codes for CASSELADSYEQYF.

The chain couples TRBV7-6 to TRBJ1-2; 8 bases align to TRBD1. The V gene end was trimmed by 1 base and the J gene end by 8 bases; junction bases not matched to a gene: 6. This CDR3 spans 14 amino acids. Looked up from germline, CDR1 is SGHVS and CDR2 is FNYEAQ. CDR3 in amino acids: CASSLDRSGGGYTF. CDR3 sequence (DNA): TGTGCCAGCAGCTTAGACCGGTCAGGGGGCGGCTACACCTTC.

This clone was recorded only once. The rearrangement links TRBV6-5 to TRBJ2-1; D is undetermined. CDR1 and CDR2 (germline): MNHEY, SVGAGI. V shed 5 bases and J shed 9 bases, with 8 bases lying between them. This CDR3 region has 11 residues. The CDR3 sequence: CASSPYGEQFF. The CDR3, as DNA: TGTGCCAGCAGTCCCTATGGTGAGCAGTTCTTC.

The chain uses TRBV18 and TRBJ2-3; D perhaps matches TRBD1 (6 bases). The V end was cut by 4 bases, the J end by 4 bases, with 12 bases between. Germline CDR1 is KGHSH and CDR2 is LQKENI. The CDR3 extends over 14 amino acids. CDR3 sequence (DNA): TGTGCCAGCTCACGGGGGCAACAATCAGATACGCAGTATTTT. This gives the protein CASSRGQQSDTQYF.

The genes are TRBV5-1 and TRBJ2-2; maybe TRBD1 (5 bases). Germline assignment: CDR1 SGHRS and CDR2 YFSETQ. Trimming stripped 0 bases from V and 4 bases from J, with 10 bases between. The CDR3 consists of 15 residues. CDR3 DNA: TGCGCCAGCAGCTTGGCACAGGTACCCACCGGGGAGCTGTTTTTT. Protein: CASSLAQVPTGELFF. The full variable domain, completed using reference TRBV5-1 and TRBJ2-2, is KAGVTQTPRYLIKTRGQQVTLSCSPISGHRSVSWYQQTPGQGLQFLFEYFSETQRNKGNFPGRFSGRQFSNSRSEMNVSTLELGDSALYLCASSLAQVPTGELFFGEGSRLTVL.

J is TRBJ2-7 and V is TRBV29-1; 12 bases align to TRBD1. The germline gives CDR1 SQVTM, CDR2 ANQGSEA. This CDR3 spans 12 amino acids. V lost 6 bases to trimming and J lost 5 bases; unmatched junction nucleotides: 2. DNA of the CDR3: TGCAGCGTGGGACAGGGGGCAAACGAGCAGTACTTC. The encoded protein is CSVGQGANEQYF.

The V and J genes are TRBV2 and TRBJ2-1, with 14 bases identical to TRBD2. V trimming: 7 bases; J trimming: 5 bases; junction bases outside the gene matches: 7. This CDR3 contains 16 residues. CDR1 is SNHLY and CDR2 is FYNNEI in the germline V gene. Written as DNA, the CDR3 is TGTGCCAGCACACCCCCGGGACTAGCGGGAGACAATGAGCAGTTCTTC. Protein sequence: CASTPPGLAGDNEQFF.

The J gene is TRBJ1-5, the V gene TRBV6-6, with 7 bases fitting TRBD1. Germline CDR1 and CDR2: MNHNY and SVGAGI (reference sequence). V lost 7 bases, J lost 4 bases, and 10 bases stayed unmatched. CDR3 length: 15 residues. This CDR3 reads CASKRPTGSNQPQHF. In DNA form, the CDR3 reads TGTGCCAGCAAAAGACCGACAGGGTCTAATCAGCCCCAGCATTTT.